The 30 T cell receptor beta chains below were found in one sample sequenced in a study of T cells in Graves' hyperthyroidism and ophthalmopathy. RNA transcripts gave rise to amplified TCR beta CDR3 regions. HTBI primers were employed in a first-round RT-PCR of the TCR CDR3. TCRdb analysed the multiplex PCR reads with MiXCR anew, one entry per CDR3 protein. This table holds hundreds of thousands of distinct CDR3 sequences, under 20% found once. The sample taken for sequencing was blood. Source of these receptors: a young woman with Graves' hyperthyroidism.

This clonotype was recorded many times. CDR3 in amino acids: CASSFRPDTGELFF. DNA of the CDR3: TGTGCCAGCAGTTTCAGGCCGGACACCGGGGAGCTGTTTTTT. V usage is TRBV27 and J usage is TRBJ2-2, with D uncertain. V lost 3 bases to trimming and J lost 3 bases, with 8 bases between them. The germline V gene has CDR1 MNHEY and CDR2 SMNVEV (reference sequence). This CDR3 has 14 amino acids.

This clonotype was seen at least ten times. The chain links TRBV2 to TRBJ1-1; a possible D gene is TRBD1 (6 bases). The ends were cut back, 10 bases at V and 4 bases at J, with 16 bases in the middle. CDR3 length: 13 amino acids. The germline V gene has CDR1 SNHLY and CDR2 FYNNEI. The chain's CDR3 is CATRDTGPTEAFF. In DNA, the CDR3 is TGTGCCACCAGGGACACCGGGCCCACTGAAGCTTTCTTT.

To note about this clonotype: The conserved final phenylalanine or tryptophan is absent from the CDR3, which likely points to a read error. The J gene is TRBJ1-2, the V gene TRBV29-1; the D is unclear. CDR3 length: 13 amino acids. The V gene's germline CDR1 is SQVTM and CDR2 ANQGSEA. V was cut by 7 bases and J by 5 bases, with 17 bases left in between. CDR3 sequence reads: CSEWTLPGYGYTV. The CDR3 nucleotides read TGCAGCGAATGGACGCTTCCCGGGTATGGCTACACCGTC.

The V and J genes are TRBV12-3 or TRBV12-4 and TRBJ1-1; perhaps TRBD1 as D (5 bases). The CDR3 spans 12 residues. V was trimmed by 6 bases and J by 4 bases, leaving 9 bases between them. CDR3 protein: CASRRQSTEAFF. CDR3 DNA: TGTGCCAGCAGGAGACAGAGCACTGAAGCTTTCTTT.

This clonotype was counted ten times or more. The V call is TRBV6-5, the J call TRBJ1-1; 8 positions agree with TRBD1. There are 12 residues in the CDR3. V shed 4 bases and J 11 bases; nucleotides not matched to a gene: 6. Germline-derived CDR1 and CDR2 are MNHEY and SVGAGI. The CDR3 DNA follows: TGTGCCAGCAGTTCACCGGACAGGGCGGCTTTCTTT. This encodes CASSSPDRAAFF.

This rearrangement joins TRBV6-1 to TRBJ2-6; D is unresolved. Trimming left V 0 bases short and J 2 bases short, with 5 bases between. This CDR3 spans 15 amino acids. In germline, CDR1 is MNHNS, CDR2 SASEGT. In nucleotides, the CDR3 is TGTGCCAGCAGTGAAGCGGGAACTGGGGCCAACGTCCTGACTTTC. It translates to CASSEAGTGANVLTF.

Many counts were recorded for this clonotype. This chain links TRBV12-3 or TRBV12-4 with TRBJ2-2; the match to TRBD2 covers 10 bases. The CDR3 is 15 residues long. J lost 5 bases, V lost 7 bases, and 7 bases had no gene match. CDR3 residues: CASTLAGVGTGELFF. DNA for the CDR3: TGTGCCAGCACCCTAGCGGGGGTGGGGACCGGGGAGCTGTTTTTT.

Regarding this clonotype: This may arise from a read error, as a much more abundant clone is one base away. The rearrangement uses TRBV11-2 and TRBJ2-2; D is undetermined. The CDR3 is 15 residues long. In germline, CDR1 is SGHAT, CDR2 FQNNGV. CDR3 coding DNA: TGTGCCGGCAGACCCCGGGTCTCAATTGGCGGGGAGCTGTTTTTT. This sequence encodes CAGRPRVSIGGELFF.

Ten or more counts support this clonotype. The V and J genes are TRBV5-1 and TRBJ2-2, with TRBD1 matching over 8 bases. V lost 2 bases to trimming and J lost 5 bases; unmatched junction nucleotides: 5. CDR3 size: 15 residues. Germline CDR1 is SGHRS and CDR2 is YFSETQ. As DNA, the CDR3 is TGCGCCAGCAGCTTAGCCGGGACAGGAACCGGGGAGCTGTTTTTT. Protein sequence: CASSLAGTGTGELFF.

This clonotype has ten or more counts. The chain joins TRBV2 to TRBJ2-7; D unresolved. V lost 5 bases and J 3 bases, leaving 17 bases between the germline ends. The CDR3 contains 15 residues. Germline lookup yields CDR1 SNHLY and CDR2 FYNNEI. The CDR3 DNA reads TGTGCCAGCAGTTCTTCTTGGGCCCTGGGCTACGAGCAGTACTTC. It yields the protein CASSSSWALGYEQYF.

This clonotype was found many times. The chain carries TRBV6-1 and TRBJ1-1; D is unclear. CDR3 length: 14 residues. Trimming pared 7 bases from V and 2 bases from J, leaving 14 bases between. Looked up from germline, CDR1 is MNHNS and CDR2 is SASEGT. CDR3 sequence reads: CASKNSGSNTEAFF. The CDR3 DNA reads TGTGCCAGCAAAAACTCGGGGTCAAACACTGAAGCTTTCTTT.

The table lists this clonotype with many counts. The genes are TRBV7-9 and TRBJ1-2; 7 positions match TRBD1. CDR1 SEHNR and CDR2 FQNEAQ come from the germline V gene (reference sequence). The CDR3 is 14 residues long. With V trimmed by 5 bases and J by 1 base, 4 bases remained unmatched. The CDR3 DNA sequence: TGTGCCAGCAGCAGAGGACAGGTTAACTATGGCTACACCTTC. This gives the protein CASSRGQVNYGYTF.

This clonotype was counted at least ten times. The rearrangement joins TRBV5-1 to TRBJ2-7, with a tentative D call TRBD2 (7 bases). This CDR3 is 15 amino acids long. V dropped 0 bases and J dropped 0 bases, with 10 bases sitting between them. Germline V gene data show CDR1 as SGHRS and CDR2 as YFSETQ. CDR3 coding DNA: TGCGCCAGCAGCTTGGAGGGGGGGGACTCCTACGAGCAGTACTTC. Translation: CASSLEGGDSYEQYF. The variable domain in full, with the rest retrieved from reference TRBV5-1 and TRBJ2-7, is KAGVTQTPRYLIKTRGQQVTLSCSPISGHRSVSWYQQTPGQGLQFLFEYFSETQRNKGNFPGRFSGRQFSNSRSEMNVSTLELGDSALYLCASSLEGGDSYEQYFGPGTRLTVT.

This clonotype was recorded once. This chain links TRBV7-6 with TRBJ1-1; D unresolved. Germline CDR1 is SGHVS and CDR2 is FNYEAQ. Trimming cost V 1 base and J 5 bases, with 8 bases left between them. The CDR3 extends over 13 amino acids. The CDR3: CASSLVEDTEAFF. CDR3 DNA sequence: TGTGCCAGCAGCTTAGTGGAGGATACTGAAGCTTTCTTT. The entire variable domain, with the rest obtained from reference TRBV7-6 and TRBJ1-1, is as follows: GAGVSQSPRYKVTKRGQDVALRCDPISGHVSLYWYRQALGQGPEFLTYFNYEAQQDKSGLPNDRFSAERPEGSISTLTIQRTEQRDSAMYRCASSLVEDTEAFFGQGTRLTVV.

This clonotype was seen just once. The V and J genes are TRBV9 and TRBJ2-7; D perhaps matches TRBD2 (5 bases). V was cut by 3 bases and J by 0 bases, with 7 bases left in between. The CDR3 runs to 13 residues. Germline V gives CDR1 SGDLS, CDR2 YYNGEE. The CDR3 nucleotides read TGTGCCAGCAGCGCCGGGAACTCCTACGAGCAGTACTTC. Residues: CASSAGNSYEQYF.

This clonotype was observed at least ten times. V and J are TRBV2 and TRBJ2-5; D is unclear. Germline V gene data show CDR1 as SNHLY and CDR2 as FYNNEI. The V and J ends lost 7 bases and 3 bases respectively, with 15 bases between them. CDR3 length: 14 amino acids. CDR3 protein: CASKIFSGEETQYF. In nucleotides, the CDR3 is TGTGCCAGCAAAATTTTCTCGGGCGAAGAGACCCAGTACTTC.

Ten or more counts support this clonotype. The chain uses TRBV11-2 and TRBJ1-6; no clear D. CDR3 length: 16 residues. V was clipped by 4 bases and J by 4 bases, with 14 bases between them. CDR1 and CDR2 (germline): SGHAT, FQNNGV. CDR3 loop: CASSSEFGRYNSPLHF. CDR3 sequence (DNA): TGTGCCAGCAGCTCAGAGTTCGGACGTTATAATTCACCCCTCCACTTT.

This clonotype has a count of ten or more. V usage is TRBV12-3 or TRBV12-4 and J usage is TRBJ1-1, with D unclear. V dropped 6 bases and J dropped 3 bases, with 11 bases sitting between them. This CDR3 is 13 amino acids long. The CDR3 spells CASSPSLDTEAFF. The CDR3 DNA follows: TGTGCCAGCAGCCCGAGCCTCGACACTGAAGCTTTCTTT.

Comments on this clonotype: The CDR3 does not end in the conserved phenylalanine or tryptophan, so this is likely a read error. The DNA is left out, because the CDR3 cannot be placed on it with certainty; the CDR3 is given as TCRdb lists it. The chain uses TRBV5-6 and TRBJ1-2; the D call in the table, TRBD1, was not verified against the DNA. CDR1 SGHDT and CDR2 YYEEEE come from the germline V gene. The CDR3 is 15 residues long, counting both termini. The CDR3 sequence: CASSFYDRAIYGYRL.

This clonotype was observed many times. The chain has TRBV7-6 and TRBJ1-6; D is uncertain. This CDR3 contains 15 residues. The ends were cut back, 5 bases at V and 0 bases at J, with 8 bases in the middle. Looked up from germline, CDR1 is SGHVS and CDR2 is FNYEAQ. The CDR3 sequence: CASSPRASYNSPLHF. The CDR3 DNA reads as TGTGCCAGCAGCCCGAGGGCCTCCTATAATTCACCCCTCCACTTT.

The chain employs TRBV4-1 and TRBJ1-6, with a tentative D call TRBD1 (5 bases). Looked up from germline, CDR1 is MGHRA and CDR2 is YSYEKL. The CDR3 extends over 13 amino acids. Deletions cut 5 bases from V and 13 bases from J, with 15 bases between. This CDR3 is CASSTRTLEPLHF. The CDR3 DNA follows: TGCGCCAGCAGCACCCGGACATTAGAGCCCCTCCACTTT.

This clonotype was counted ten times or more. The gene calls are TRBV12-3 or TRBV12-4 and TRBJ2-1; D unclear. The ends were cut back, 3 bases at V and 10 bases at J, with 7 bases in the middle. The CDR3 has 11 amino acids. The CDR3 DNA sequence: TGTGCCAGCAGTTTTAGTGAGGAGCAGTTCTTC. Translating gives CASSFSEEQFF.

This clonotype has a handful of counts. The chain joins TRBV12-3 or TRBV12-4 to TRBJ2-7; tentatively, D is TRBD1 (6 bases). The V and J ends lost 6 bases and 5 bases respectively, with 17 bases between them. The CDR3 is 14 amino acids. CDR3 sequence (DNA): TGTGCCAGCAGCCTAACAGGGAAGGCCCACGAGCAGTACTTC. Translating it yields CASSLTGKAHEQYF.

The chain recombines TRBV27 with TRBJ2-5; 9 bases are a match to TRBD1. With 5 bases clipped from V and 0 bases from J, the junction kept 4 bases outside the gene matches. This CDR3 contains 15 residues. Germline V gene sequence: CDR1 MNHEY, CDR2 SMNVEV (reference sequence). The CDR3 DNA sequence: TGTGCCAGCAGTCGGACAGGGGTGTACCAAGAGACCCAGTACTTC. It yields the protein CASSRTGVYQETQYF.

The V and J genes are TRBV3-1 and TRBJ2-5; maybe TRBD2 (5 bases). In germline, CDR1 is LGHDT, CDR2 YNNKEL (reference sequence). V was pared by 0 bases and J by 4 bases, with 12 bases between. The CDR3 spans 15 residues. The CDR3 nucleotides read TGTGCCAGCAGCCAAGATATAGCTGGGAGAGAGACCCAGTACTTC. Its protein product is CASSQDIAGRETQYF.

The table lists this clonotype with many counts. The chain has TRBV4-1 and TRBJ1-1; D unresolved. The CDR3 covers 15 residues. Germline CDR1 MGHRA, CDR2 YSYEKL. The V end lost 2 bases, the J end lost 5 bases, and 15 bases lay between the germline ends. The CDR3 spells CASSQSLYTSTEAFF. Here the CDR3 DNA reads TGCGCCAGCAGCCAAAGTCTTTATACTTCAACTGAAGCTTTCTTT.

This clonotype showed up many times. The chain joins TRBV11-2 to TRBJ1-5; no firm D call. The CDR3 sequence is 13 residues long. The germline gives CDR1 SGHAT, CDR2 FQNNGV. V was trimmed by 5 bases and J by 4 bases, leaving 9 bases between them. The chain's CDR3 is CASSEGLNQPQHF. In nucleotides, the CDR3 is TGTGCCAGCAGCGAAGGACTTAATCAGCCCCAGCATTTT.

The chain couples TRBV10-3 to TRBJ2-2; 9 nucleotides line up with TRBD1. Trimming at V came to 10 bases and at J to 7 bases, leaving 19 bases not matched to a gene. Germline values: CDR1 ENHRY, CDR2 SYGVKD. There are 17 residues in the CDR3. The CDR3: CATERRRQGVGGGELFF. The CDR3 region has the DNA TGTGCCACAGAGAGGAGGCGACAGGGGGTTGGTGGCGGGGAGCTGTTTTTT.

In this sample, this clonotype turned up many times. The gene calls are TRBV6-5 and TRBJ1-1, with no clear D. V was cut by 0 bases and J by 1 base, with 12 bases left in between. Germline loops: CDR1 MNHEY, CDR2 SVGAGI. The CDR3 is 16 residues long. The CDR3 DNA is TGTGCCAGCAGTTACTCGATGCGCGCCGGGAACACTGAAGCTTTCTTT. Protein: CASSYSMRAGNTEAFF.

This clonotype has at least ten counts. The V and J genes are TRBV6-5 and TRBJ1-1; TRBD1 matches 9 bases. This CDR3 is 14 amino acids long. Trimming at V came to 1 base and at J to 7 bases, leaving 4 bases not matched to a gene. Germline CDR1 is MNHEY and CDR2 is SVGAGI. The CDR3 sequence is CASSYYRGQGEAFF. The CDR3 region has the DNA TGTGCCAGCAGTTACTACAGGGGGCAAGGTGAAGCTTTCTTT.